Sequencing of this T cell receptor beta chain was carried out in a study of cytomegalovirus exposure and HLA in healthy donors (dated by TCRdb to 2016 to 2017). For context, the study as a whole: In an earlier analysis of 587 of the donors, approximately 260 Gb of sequence data and 100 million or so unique TCR beta sequences from 180 million or so T cells were reported. Approximately 300 gigabases of sequencing data and around 90 million unique TCR sequences made up an early release that covered roughly 670 HLA-typed donors. The genetic ancestry cluster associated with self-reported Caucasian donors included 65% to 90% of the roughly 390 genotyped donors. The study aimed to test whether cataloging public T cell receptors could reveal signatures of past pathogen exposure. The study profiled the T cell repertoires of fewer than 850 subjects by immunosequencing and related them to cytomegalovirus serostatus. Along with the approximately 650-subject first cohort, a separate validation cohort of over a hundred different subjects was used. The study combined high-throughput TCR immunosequencing, statistical association of individual TCRs with disease status, and machine learning to predict cytomegalovirus infection status. In a later analysis, previously published TCR beta repertoires from 600 to 850 donors were re-analyzed and high-resolution HLA genotyping was added so that TCR occurrence patterns could be studied. Rather than using new phenotypic data, the later analysis identified candidate immune exposures from TCR beta sequences and from how often those sequences occurred across donors. An earlier analysis of roughly 580 of the donors used high-throughput TCR beta sequencing to judge whether each TCR beta V gene segment behaved as functional or pseudogenic. Donor age, sex, ethnicity and CMV serostatus were compiled alongside the repertoire data. A later genetic analysis took genome-wide SNP genotypes for about three fifths of the roughly 700 donors and used that subset as a discovery cohort. Every repertoire in the discovery cohort had been generated on one and the same sequencing platform. HLA typing covered class I and class II loci at four-digit resolution. Typing coverage differed by locus: A, B, C, DRB1 and DQB1 were typed in about 620-630 donors, DQA1 in roughly 510, DPA1 in roughly 590, and DPB1 in about 450. A handful of DR-DQ haplotypes were handled as single units for association and clustering because linkage in the cohort was strong. Among almost 400 genotyped donors of the cohort, an average of roughly 240,000 unique TCR beta nucleotide sequences were sequenced per donor, around 20% of them non-productive.

In total, roughly 670 healthy bone marrow donors made up the cohort. Cohort members were all nominally healthy when sampled, although unrecorded immune exposures were likely present. The donor tested CMV seropositive and was one of the 289 seropositive cohort members. A peripheral blood sample was collected from each donor, and TCR beta sequencing was performed on peripheral blood mononuclear cells. Genomic DNA extraction from the blood cell samples was performed with the Qiagen DNeasy Blood Extraction Kit. CDR1 is given as MNHNY and CDR2 as SVGAGI, both from the germline V gene (reference sequence). The CDR3 sequence holds 13 residues, the cysteine and phenylalanine included. This entry keeps only the CDR3 DNA: 39 bases, framed from base 1. Cut back by 5 bases and 7 bases, the V and J ends lie 11 bases apart. Libraries came from the immunoSEQ multiplex PCR assay. For the multiplex PCR, a mixture combining 60 forward primers for TCR Vbeta segments and 13 reverse primers for TCR Jbeta segments was used. Amplification of the CDR3 region of rearranged TCR beta genes was performed with a multiplex PCR assay on genomic DNA. Amplified TCR beta libraries were sequenced as 87-base-pair reads on the Illumina HiSeq System. In the authors' own workflow: Across the 640 or so repertoires, a later analysis counted roughly 84 million unique TCR beta chains, some 11 million of which were shared by at least two donors. A nearest-neighbor algorithm error-corrected the raw reads and collapsed the reads into unique sequences, merging closely related sequences to remove PCR and sequencing errors. To assign V, D and J gene segments, CDR3 sequences were aligned to IMGT reference sequences. Each retained sequence needed at least a six-nucleotide match to both a V gene segment and a J gene segment. A rearrangement counted as productive if the CDR3 had no stop codons and remained in frame with V and J, and every other rearrangement counted as non-productive. CDR3 was defined by IMGT convention, running from the second conserved V-encoded cysteine to the conserved J-encoded phenylalanine. In an earlier analysis of approximately 500 of the donors, sequences lacking an unambiguous match to a single V gene segment were excluded. In an earlier analysis of about 590 of the donors, a V segment was called functional when productive rearrangements were above 56.7%, and segregating when the standard deviation between donors exceeded 5%. A statistical classification framework was developed to diagnose cytomegalovirus status using the catalog of TCR beta chain sequences. In a later analysis, TCR nucleotide sequences were compared against IMGT/GENE-DB human TR gene sequences so that V and J genes could be assigned. Using the TCRdist pipeline, a later analysis assigned CDR3 sequences along with most-parsimonious VDJ recombination scenarios. In a later analysis, each TCR beta chain was defined by its CDR3 amino acid sequence together with its V-gene family, and reads lacking a unique V-gene family were excluded. In a later analysis, 550 to 650 highly shared, low-generation-probability nucleotide sequences were removed to address suspected cross-contamination and a sequencing artifact. In a later analysis, a clonal expansion index was calculated for each public chain from normalized within-repertoire ranks of inferred template counts. In a later analysis, generation probabilities were computed using a VDJ recombination model fitted to out-of-frame rearrangements, and the results were checked against IGoR. In a later analysis, hypergeometric tests were used to score TCR-TCR, TCR-HLA and TCR-CMV co-occurrence, with a repertoire-size bias correction applied to TCR pairs. A later analysis estimated false discovery rates by permuting HLA or CMV assignments 20 times. In a later analysis, co-occurring TCRs were grouped with DBSCAN, and TCRdist sequence similarity was added when clustering was performed within HLA-allele-positive subsets. Repertoires with fewer than 30,000 or more than 120,000 public chains were left out of co-occurrence clustering, as were about five repertoires with anomalous nucleotide sharing. What TCRdb holds here is the immuneACCESS table cut down to in-frame rearrangements. Part of the clones is not present; checked against another copy, under half of the missing clones reflect an unresolved V gene, and the others are unexplained. The DNA gave D and trimming, while V, J and clone size come from that table. This sample is represented by around 130,000 clones; over 8.5% of them were singletons. The ten most abundant clones make up about 6.6% of the sample.

This clone appeared once. Its antigen target is currently unknown. It has no much larger one-base neighbor in the sample; base qualities were not kept. Study-wide conclusions, independent of this receptor: A later genetic analysis reported fewer N-insertions in productive TCRs among donors in an Asian-associated ancestry cluster than the roughly 670-donor mean. A further reported finding was that TCR beta sequences accurately predicted the HLA-A and HLA-B alleles for most subjects in the first cohort. Most TCR sequences were seen in very few donors, while some public TCRs were found in many individuals. Roughly uniform sequencing depth across donors was assumed in presence/absence analyses, although this assumption may not hold. HLA typing was unavailable for some donors at each locus, so association tests used only the typed subset. The cohort was sequenced for TCR beta chains only, and without alpha or paired-chain data the features that could be detected were limited. A total of 164 TCR beta chains were listed by the study as associated with cytomegalovirus. The sequencing pipeline was judged likely to have produced a cluster of highly shared sequence variants as a technical artifact. In both the original and validation cohorts, the classifier was reported to diagnose cytomegalovirus status with high specificity and sensitivity. In a later analysis, several top co-occurrence clusters were reported to appear linked to parvovirus B19, influenza, CMV and Epstein-Barr virus. Three of the identified cytomegalovirus-associated TCR beta chains were confirmed in vitro to be specific for cytomegalovirus antigens. The authors suggested that the approach could potentially be generalized to other disease states and immunological phenotypes. Correlated functional status among segregating V segments might be attributable to linkage disequilibrium, but an unknown experimental factor could not be ruled out. Because counts were too low, roughly 16 rarely observed V segments, including chromosome 9 orphons, were left out of the earlier analysis of approximately 580 of the donors. Specific HLA alleles were associated with more than 15,000 TCR beta sequences at a false discovery rate of 0.05 in a later analysis. In a later analysis, most CMV-associated TCR beta chains were found to appear HLA-restricted, with HLA associations seemingly driven largely by CMV exposure. Strong co-occurrence of HLA alleles, especially DR and DQ, made assigning TCR associations to individual alleles difficult. A later analysis found that TCR association rates varied across HLA loci, with DRB1 alleles showing the most associated TCRs and HLA-C alleles the fewest. An association between a missense DCLRE1C variant and V-gene and J-gene trimming of TCR beta chains was found in a later genetic analysis and replicated in an independent cohort. An earlier analysis of 450 to 750 of the donors showed that most TCR beta V segments appeared in productive rearrangements either about 87% or about 30% of the time, which broadly matched IMGT annotations. In a later analysis, HLA-associated TCR beta chains showed more clonal expansion and lower generation probabilities than non-associated chains that were equally common. The only immune exposure information available for the cohort was CMV serostatus. Some IMGT-functional V segments, including TRBV6-2 and TRBV6-3, could not be distinguished by the 87-base-pair reads and were therefore excluded.

Material: PBMCs. This sequence uses TRBV6-6 and TRBJ2-2; the D segment could be TRBD1, given 6 matching bases. The origin of this receptor is a middle-aged woman in good health and CMV-seropositive. CDR3 protein: CASSHQGSGELFF. DNA sequence: TGTGCCAGCAGTCACCAGGGGAGCGGGGAGCTGTTTTTT.